These 5 T cell receptor beta chains were sequenced from one sample in a study of blood T cell repertoires in COVID-19. Libraries were prepared by immunoSEQ multiplex PCR; TCRdb keeps only in-frame clonotypes and omits some of them. Of more than 150,000 clones listed, approximately 91% are singletons. The sequencing input was peripheral blood. The receptor set was obtained from a woman between 65 and 79 years old with acute or convalescent COVID-19.

The chain uses TRBV7-9 and TRBJ2-3, with 15 positions matching TRBD2. V lost 5 bases and J lost 1; bases outside the gene matches: 7. CDR1 is SEHNR, CDR2 FQNEAQ, per germline (reference sequence). CDR3 length: 18 residues. The CDR3 region has the DNA TGTGCCAGCAGCGGGACTAGCGGGGGGCCTTCCGGCACAGATACGCAGTATTTT. This encodes CASSGTSGGPSGTDTQYF.

The chain links TRBV6-5 to TRBJ1-2; the match to TRBD1 covers 8 bases. The CDR3 has 13 amino acids. The trim removed 5 bases at V and 7 bases at J, leaving 6 bases unmatched. From germline, CDR1 is MNHEY and CDR2 SVGAGI. CDR3 bases: TGTGCCAGCAGTCCACAGGGGGTTGGTGGCTACACCTTC. Residues: CASSPQGVGGYTF.

The chain joins TRBV25-1 to TRBJ2-2; D is ambiguous. CDR3 size: 16 residues. Per the germline V gene, CDR1 is MGHDK and CDR2 is SYGVNS. V was shortened by 0 bases and J by 6 bases, with 14 bases between the two germline ends. CDR3 protein: CASSEYEPAAAGELFF. For the CDR3, the DNA is TGTGCCAGCAGTGAATATGAACCAGCCGCGGCCGGGGAGCTGTTTTTT.

This sequence joins TRBV7-2 and TRBJ1-4; D gene unclear. The CDR3 sequence is 14 residues long. Trimming removed 9 bases at V and 0 bases at J, with 11 bases between. CDR1 is SGHTA, CDR2 FQGNSA, per germline. The CDR3 region has the DNA TGTGCCAGTCGCCGGACTCCAACTAATGAAAAACTGTTTTTT. Translated: CASRRTPTNEKLFF.

The V and J genes are TRBV6-5 and TRBJ1-5, with D possibly matching TRBD1 (6 bases). V lost 6 bases and J lost 2, with 14 bases in between. Germline V lookup: CDR1 MNHEY, CDR2 SVGAGI. The CDR3 totals 15 residues. CDR3 in DNA: TGTGCCAGCAGAGCACAGGGAGAGGGCAATCAGCCCCAGCATTTT. It is translated as CASRAQGEGNQPQHF.